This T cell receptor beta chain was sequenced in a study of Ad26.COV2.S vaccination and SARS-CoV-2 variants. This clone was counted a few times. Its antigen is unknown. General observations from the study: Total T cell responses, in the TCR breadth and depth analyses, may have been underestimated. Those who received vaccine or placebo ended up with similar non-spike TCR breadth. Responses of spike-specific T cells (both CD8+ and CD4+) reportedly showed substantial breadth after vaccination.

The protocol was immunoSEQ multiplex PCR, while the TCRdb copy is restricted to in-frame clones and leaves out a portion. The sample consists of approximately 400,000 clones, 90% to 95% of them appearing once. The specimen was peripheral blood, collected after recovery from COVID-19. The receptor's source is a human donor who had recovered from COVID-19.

CDR3 region: CASSSDLNTEAFF. The CDR3 coding sequence is TGTGCCAGCAGCTCCGACCTGAACACTGAAGCTTTCTTT. The rearrangement joins TRBV11-2 to TRBJ1-1; no firm D call. The CDR3 loop spans 13 amino acids. Germline V CDR1 and CDR2: SGHAT, FQNNGV. Deletions cut 4 bases from V and 0 bases from J, with 6 bases between.